This TCR beta chain is from a study of cytotoxic CD8 clonotypes in ibrutinib-treated CLL. Findings and caveats of the study: Among the clonotypes, public ones were uncommon and contracted or held stable on treatment. Researchers report that baseline clonality outpaced age-matched healthy donors and tracked circulating CD8+ T-cell counts. Clonality went higher at ibrutinib response and then dropped back toward baseline at progression. Progressing patients had sampling times that differed from those of sustained-remission patients.

About this clone: Antigen: not known.

Repertoires were generated with immunoSEQ multiplex PCR, while TCRdb's copy carries only in-frame clones and drops some. The sample yields 75,000 to 80,000 clones, 83% seen once. Sequenced material: PBMCs, taken after 24 months of ibrutinib treatment. The sequence was obtained from a human donor with chronic lymphocytic leukemia.

For the CDR3, the DNA is TGTGCCAGCTCACCAGGAGACACGTTCTCTGGAAACACCATATATTTT. Translation gives CASSPGDTFSGNTIYF. The rearrangement uses TRBV18 and TRBJ1-3; D remains unclear. This CDR3 contains 16 residues. V shed 2 bases and J shed 0 bases, with 11 bases lying between them. The V gene's germline CDR1 is KGHSH and CDR2 LQKENI.